This TCR beta chain was captured in a study of HIV-infected patients and healthy controls. This clonotype has ten or more counts. cDNA was made from roughly 500 ng RNA using alpha and beta constant primers. Each of the alpha and beta chains got its own library through chain-specific third strand synthesis with indices. TCRdb re-called the 5' RACE reads through MiXCR, storing one row per CDR3 protein. The table lists some 10,000 distinct CDR3 sequences, around 8% of them singletons. Germline V gives CDR1 MNHEY, CDR2 SVGAGI. The CDR3 consists of 16 residues. V trimming: 2 bases; J trimming: 4 bases; junction bases outside the gene matches: 6. The repertoire came from unfractionated whole blood and reflected all unsorted peripheral T cells. Control samples came from around 9 uninfected healthy donors, several of them resampled after approximately 3 months.

The origin of this receptor is an adult in good health. The chain combines TRBV6-5 with TRBJ2-2; TRBD1 matches 8 bases. The material sequenced was blood. The CDR3 DNA is TGTGCCAGCAGTTACACCGGGACAGGTGGCACCGGGGAGCTGTTTTTT. Translating it yields CASSYTGTGGTGELFF.